This T cell receptor beta chain was identified in a study of shared clonotypes between healthy human individuals. The wider study: Per donor, three plates held CD4 naive cells, three held CD4 memory, two held CD8 naive and one held CD8 memory.

Sequenced by immunoSEQ multiplex PCR; TCRdb stores in-frame clones only, minus some. The data show about 2.1 million clones, 85% to 95% seen once. General study points: Relative to clonotypes present in all four donors, those not shared had lower generation probabilities. An effect of sequencing depth on clonotype sharing among donors was expected.

About this clone itself: The antigen is unknown.

Germline V gene lookup returns CDR1 SEHNR and CDR2 FQNEAQ (reference sequence). Between the trimmed V and J ends, which lost 5 bases and 0 bases, there was a span of 13 bases. The CDR3 covers 15 residues. The naive CD8 fraction comprised CD45RO-negative cells positively selected for CCR7 and excluded terminally differentiated effector memory CD45RA+ cells. The sequencing input was naive CD8+ T cells from PBMCs. The clonotype was recovered from a man aged 18 to 29 in good health. Some clones in this sample may be carry-over from other donors' samples. The J gene is TRBJ1-1, the V gene TRBV7-9; D ambiguous. DNA for the CDR3: TGTGCCAGCAGCCCTAAACGCGGGCTGAACACTGAAGCTTTCTTT. It yields the protein CASSPKRGLNTEAFF.